A single sample gave rise to the 17 T cell receptor beta chains below, sequenced in a study of identical twins. MiXCR, run by TCRdb on the 5' RACE reads, gives a single entry per CDR3 protein. Here the sample spans hundreds of thousands of distinct CDR3 sequences, 5.5% to 6.5% being singletons. Sample: naive T cells sorted from blood. The origin of the receptors is a man aged 18 to 29 in good health.

Remarks on this clonotype: This CDR3 is missing its conserved last phenylalanine or tryptophan, likely due to a read error. The chain is built from TRBV7-6 and TRBJ1-5; no definite D call. Germline V gene sequence: CDR1 SGHVS, CDR2 FNYEAQ. The CDR3 loop spans 15 amino acids. V lost 1 base and J 6 bases, leaving 13 bases between the germline ends. The CDR3 loop reads CASSLDTGFSQPQHS. The CDR3 DNA sequence: TGTGCCAGCAGCTTAGATACGGGTTTCAGTCAGCCCCAGCATTCT.

V gene TRBV2 combines with J gene TRBJ2-1; 13 nucleotides agree with TRBD2. V was pared by 9 bases and J by 9 bases, with 8 bases of the junction left unmatched. From germline, CDR1 is SNHLY and CDR2 FYNNEI. This CDR3 region has 14 residues. This CDR3 reads CASSTSGRVLEQFF. CDR3 nucleotide sequence: TGTGCCAGTTCAACTAGCGGGAGGGTCCTTGAGCAGTTCTTC.

This clonotype came up a few times. V gene TRBV6-5 combines with J gene TRBJ2-7; 11 bases are a match to TRBD2. The CDR3 covers 16 residues. V gave up 0 bases and J gave up 6 bases; unmatched junction bases: 7. CDR1 is MNHEY and CDR2 is SVGAGI in the germline V gene. The CDR3 coding sequence is TGTGCCAGCAGTTACTCGAGAAGGACTAGCGGGCCCGAGCAGTACTTC. The encoded protein is CASSYSRRTSGPEQYF.

The J gene is TRBJ1-1, the V gene TRBV7-9; tentative D call: TRBD1 (5 bases). Trimming took off 5 bases at V and 4 bases at J, with 14 bases between the two ends. The CDR3 is 14 residues long. CDR1 and CDR2 from the germline V gene are SEHNR and FQNEAQ (reference sequence). The CDR3: CASSEQGTITEAFF. In DNA, the CDR3 is TGTGCCAGCAGCGAGCAGGGCACTATCACTGAAGCTTTCTTT.

The table lists this clonotype with many counts. V gene TRBV12-3 or TRBV12-4 combines with J gene TRBJ1-6; no definite D call. V was cut by 5 bases and J by 7 bases, with 12 bases left in between. This CDR3 is built from 14 residues. For the CDR3, the DNA is TGTGCCAGCAGTCCGGCCGGTAAAAATTCACCCCTCCACTTT. Translated: CASSPAGKNSPLHF.

This chain uses TRBV2 with TRBJ2-3; TRBD1 aligns across 11 bases. From germline, CDR1 is SNHLY and CDR2 FYNNEI. This CDR3 has 17 residues. Germline trimming cut 5 bases from V and 3 bases from J; bases unmatched to any gene: 10. The CDR3 reads CASSRWTGGALTDTQYF. The CDR3 nucleotides are TGTGCCAGCAGTCGATGGACAGGGGGCGCGTTGACAGATACGCAGTATTTT.

This chain connects TRBV4-3 to TRBJ2-3; no firm D call. This CDR3 has 14 residues. V lost 4 bases, J lost 4 bases, and 12 bases lay in between. Germline values: CDR1 LGHNA, CDR2 YSLEER. The DNA of the CDR3 is TGCGCCAGCAGCCCCTTTTTATCCGCAGATACGCAGTATTTT. It encodes CASSPFLSADTQYF.

This clonotype has at least ten counts. This chain links TRBV9 with TRBJ2-1, with 11 bases matching TRBD2. Unmatched junction bases numbered 8, after V lost 0 bases and J lost 3 bases. Looked up from germline, CDR1 is SGDLS and CDR2 is YYNGEE. The length of the CDR3 is 18 residues. This CDR3 reads CASSVEPMTSGNYNEQFF. As DNA, the CDR3 is TGTGCCAGCAGCGTAGAACCCATGACTAGCGGGAACTACAATGAGCAGTTCTTC.

Many counts were recorded for this clonotype. The chain couples TRBV6-4 to TRBJ2-3; D is uncertain. CDR1 MRHNA and CDR2 SNTAGT come from the germline V gene. The length of the CDR3 is 15 residues. Trimming stripped 0 bases from V and 0 bases from J, with 7 bases between. Written as DNA, the CDR3 is TGTGCCAGCAGTGACTCGACGGCGAGCACAGATACGCAGTATTTT. Protein product: CASSDSTASTDTQYF.

This clonotype was seen many times. This chain uses TRBV29-1 with TRBJ2-2, with unresolved D. V lost 6 bases and J 5 bases, leaving 7 bases between the germline ends. The CDR3 is 11 amino acids. Germline V gene data show CDR1 as SQVTM and CDR2 as ANQGSEA. The CDR3 DNA sequence: TGCAGCGTGGTTAAGACCGGGGAGCTGTTTTTT. Translating it yields CSVVKTGELFF.

Many counts were recorded for this clonotype. The chain has TRBV6-1 and TRBJ1-2; D unresolved. Germline V lookup: CDR1 MNHNS, CDR2 SASEGT. There are 13 residues in the CDR3. V was clipped by 1 base and J by 13 bases, with 16 bases between them. CDR3: CASSEDGSAGRTF. The CDR3 bases are TGTGCCAGCAGTGAAGATGGGAGTGCCGGCCGCACCTTC.

This clonotype has a count of ten or more. The CDR3 here is CASEGREGPPDTQYF. DNA for the CDR3: TGTGCCAGCGAGGGGCGGGAGGGCCCTCCAGATACGCAGTATTTT. This chain links TRBV7-9 with TRBJ2-3; 9 bases line up with TRBD2. Trimming took 8 bases from V and 4 from J; bases not matched to a gene: 10. The germline V gene has CDR1 SEHNR and CDR2 FQNEAQ (reference sequence). This CDR3 is built from 15 residues.

This clonotype occurred many times. This sequence joins TRBV28 and TRBJ1-2, with D unclear. Germline CDR1 reads MDHEN; CDR2 reads SYDVKM. This CDR3 comprises 12 residues. V lost 6 bases and J lost 8, with 13 bases in between. As DNA, the CDR3 is TGTGCCAGCAGCCAGACCAAGGGAGGCTACACCTTC. Translated: CASSQTKGGYTF.

The V gene is TRBV29-1, the J gene TRBJ1-1; 7 nucleotides align to TRBD1. CDR3 length: 15 amino acids. Germline assignment: CDR1 SQVTM and CDR2 ANQGSEA. J gave up 0 bases and V 7 bases, and 11 bases lay outside the gene matches. The CDR3 reads CSGEKTGTLNTEAFF. CDR3 nucleotide sequence: TGCAGCGGGGAGAAGACAGGGACCCTGAACACTGAAGCTTTCTTT.

The table lists this clonotype with many counts. The V gene is TRBV4-3, the J gene TRBJ2-7; 8 positions match TRBD1. J lost 1 base, V lost 6 bases, and 5 bases had no gene match. CDR1 and CDR2 (germline): LGHNA, YSLEER. CDR3 length equals 14 residues. CDR3 protein: CASSSTGDSYEQYF. CDR3 DNA: TGCGCCAGCAGTTCGACAGGGGATTCCTACGAGCAGTACTTC.

The chain joins TRBV7-8 to TRBJ2-3; TRBD2 matches at 11 bases. This CDR3 region has 16 residues. Trimming took 2 bases from V and 3 from J; bases not matched to a gene: 4. Germline CDR1 and CDR2: SGHVS and FQNEAQ. The CDR3 protein is CASSLRASGRTDTQYF. Here the CDR3 DNA reads TGTGCCAGCAGCTTACGGGCTAGCGGGAGGACAGATACGCAGTATTTT.

The J gene is TRBJ2-7, the V gene TRBV12-3 or TRBV12-4; D might be TRBD2 (6 bases). Deletions cut 2 bases from V and 0 bases from J, with 17 bases between. The CDR3 totals 17 residues. In DNA, the CDR3 is TGTGCCAGCAGTTTATCGGGGCGGGGTCCGAGCTCCTACGAGCAGTACTTC. Translation: CASSLSGRGPSSYEQYF.